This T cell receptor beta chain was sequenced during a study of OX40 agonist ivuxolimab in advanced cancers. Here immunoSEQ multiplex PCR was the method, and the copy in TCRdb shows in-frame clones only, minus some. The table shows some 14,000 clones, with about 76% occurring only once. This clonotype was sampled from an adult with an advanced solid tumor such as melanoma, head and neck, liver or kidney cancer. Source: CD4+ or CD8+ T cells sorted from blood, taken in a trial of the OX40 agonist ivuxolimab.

In nucleotides, the CDR3 is TGCGCCAGCAGCCAAGATCGGCGGGGGAGCTCCTACGAGCAGTACTTC. Translated: CASSQDRRGSSYEQYF. This sequence joins TRBV4-3 and TRBJ2-7; 7 nucleotides match TRBD2. Germline CDR1 and CDR2: LGHNA and YSLEER. This CDR3 contains 16 residues. The V segment lost 0 bases and the J segment 0 bases; nucleotides outside the gene matches: 5.